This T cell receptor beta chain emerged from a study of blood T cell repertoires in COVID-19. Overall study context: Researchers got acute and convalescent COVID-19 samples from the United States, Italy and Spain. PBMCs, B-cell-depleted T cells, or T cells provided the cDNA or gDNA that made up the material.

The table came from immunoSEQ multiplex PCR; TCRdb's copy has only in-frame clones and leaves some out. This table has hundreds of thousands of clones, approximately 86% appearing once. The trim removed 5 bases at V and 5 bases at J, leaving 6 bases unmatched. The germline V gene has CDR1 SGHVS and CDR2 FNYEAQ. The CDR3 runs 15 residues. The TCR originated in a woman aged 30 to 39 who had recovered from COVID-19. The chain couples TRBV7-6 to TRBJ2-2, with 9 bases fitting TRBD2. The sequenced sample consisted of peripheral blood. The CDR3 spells CASSLGTSSTGELFF. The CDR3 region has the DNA TGTGCCAGCAGCCTAGGGACTAGCTCGACCGGGGAGCTGTTTTTT.